Following are 20 T cell receptor beta chains from one sample sequenced in a study of blood T cells in healthy people across ages. PCR was performed a second time for about 7 to 11 cycles using a sample-barcoded 5' primer and a J-beta primer mix. TCRdb used MiXCR to reprocess the 5' RACE reads, holding one entry per CDR3 protein. The sample holds hundreds of thousands of distinct CDR3 sequences; roughly 48% are singletons and the top ten take 13%. The sequencing input was blood. These receptors were obtained from a young man in good health.

Concerning this clonotype: A clone one base away is much larger, so this may be a read error. This chain links TRBV12-3 or TRBV12-4 with TRBJ1-1; TRBD1 is a possible D gene (6 bases). V was cut by 1 base and J by 1 base, with 10 bases left in between. This CDR3 spans 15 amino acids. In DNA, the CDR3 is TGTGCCAGCAGTTTAGGGGGGCGCACGAACACTGAAGCTTTCTTT. Protein sequence: CASSLGGRTNTEAFF.

The chain carries TRBV7-2 and TRBJ2-7, with D possibly matching TRBD1 (6 bases). This CDR3 has 14 amino acids. Trimming took 4 bases from V and 2 from J, leaving 12 bases between them. The germline gives CDR1 SGHTA, CDR2 FQGNSA. CDR3 DNA: TGTGCCAGCAGCTCCTTTGGACAGCCCTACGAGCAGTACTTC. Its translation is CASSSFGQPYEQYF.

There are a few counts of this clonotype. The chain joins TRBV6-6 to TRBJ2-7, with D maybe TRBD2 (7 bases). The V gene's germline CDR1 is MNHNY and CDR2 SVGAGI (reference sequence). Trimming removed 2 bases at V and 5 bases at J, with 13 bases between. The CDR3 is 14 amino acids. CDR3 in amino acids: CASSYTRGAHEQYF. DNA for the CDR3: TGTGCCAGCAGTTACACCCGGGGGGCCCACGAGCAGTACTTC.

This sequence joins TRBV6-5 and TRBJ1-5; D is perhaps TRBD1 (6 bases). Germline V gene lookup returns CDR1 MNHEY and CDR2 SVGAGI. V lost 4 bases to trimming and J lost 3 bases, with 13 bases between them. CDR3 size: 15 residues. The CDR3 DNA reads TGTGCCAGCAGTTGGACTCGGGACACCAATCAGCCCCAGCATTTT. This encodes CASSWTRDTNQPQHF.

This chain joins TRBV9 and TRBJ2-2, with D tentatively TRBD2 (5 bases). Germline V gives CDR1 SGDLS, CDR2 YYNGEE. There are 14 residues in the CDR3. V lost 7 bases to trimming and J lost 6 bases, with 16 bases between them. The CDR3 nucleotides read TGTGCCAGCGGTCACGGGTCGGGGTCCGGGGAGCTGTTTTTT. Translating gives CASGHGSGSGELFF.

This clonotype showed up just a few times. The chain couples TRBV3-1 to TRBJ1-4, with D possibly matching TRBD1 (6 bases). Trimming removed 6 bases at V and 8 bases at J, with 10 bases between. CDR1 is LGHDT and CDR2 is YNNKEL in the germline V gene (reference sequence). The CDR3 totals 12 residues. The CDR3 loop is CASSRTAEKLFF. CDR3 nucleotides: TGTGCCAGCAGTCGGACAGCCGAAAAACTGTTTTTT.

The chain couples TRBV4-2 to TRBJ1-1; possible D gene TRBD1, 5 bases. Per germline, CDR1 LGHNA and CDR2 YNFKEQ. Between the trimmed V and J ends, which lost 3 bases and 5 bases, there was a span of 13 bases. The CDR3 is 14 residues long. The chain's CDR3 is CASSHGTAFTEAFF. The CDR3 region has the DNA TGTGCCAGCAGCCACGGGACGGCCTTTACTGAAGCTTTCTTT.

Concerning this clonotype itself: With only one base between it and a far larger clone, this is likely a read error. The V call is TRBV3-1, the J call TRBJ2-7; 8 positions agree with TRBD1. Per germline, CDR1 LGHDT and CDR2 YNNKEL (reference sequence). The CDR3 length is 13 residues. With V trimmed by 7 bases and J by 3 bases, 5 bases remained unmatched. CDR3 sequence reads: CASNPGTGYEQYF. Here the CDR3 DNA reads TGTGCCAGCAACCCCGGGACAGGCTACGAGCAGTACTTC.

The chain uses TRBV6-1 and TRBJ1-5; D gene unclear. The V gene's germline CDR1 is MNHNS and CDR2 SASEGT. The CDR3 spans 15 residues. Trimming took 0 bases from V and 3 from J, leaving 9 bases between them. The CDR3 protein is CASSEAPGPNQPQHF. The CDR3 bases are TGTGCCAGCAGTGAAGCCCCAGGACCCAATCAGCCCCAGCATTTT.

This rearrangement joins TRBV15 to TRBJ2-5; either TRBD1 or TRBD2 may supply D (5 bases each). CDR1 is LNHNV, CDR2 YYDKDF, per germline (reference sequence). Trimming left V 4 bases short and J 5 bases short, with 35 bases between. The length of the CDR3 is 21 residues. CDR3 sequence reads: CATSKDRRDPSFKSIEETQYF. The CDR3 DNA is TGTGCCACCAGCAAAGACCGCCGGGACCCATCATTTAAAAGTATCGAGGAGACCCAGTACTTC.

The CDR3 nucleotides are TGTGCCAGCAGTAGGGTGTGGGCAGATACGCAGTATTTT. Translated: CASSRVWADTQYF. The J gene is TRBJ2-3, the V gene TRBV12-3 or TRBV12-4; D is undetermined. Between the trimmed V and J ends, which lost 5 bases and 4 bases, there was a span of 10 bases. The CDR3 has 13 residues.

The sample holds a few counts of this clonotype. The rearrangement uses TRBV28 and TRBJ2-2; D remains ambiguous. Germline loops: CDR1 MDHEN, CDR2 SYDVKM. This CDR3 spans 16 amino acids. Trimming took 5 bases from V and 1 from J, leaving 14 bases between them. CDR3: CASSLLYVGNTGELFF. Here the CDR3 DNA reads TGTGCCAGCAGTCTATTGTATGTGGGGAACACCGGGGAGCTGTTTTTT.

A few counts support this clonotype. The V call is TRBV10-3, the J call TRBJ2-1; D may correspond to TRBD1 or TRBD2 (5 bases each). Germline loops: CDR1 ENHRY, CDR2 SYGVKD. Between the trimmed V and J ends, which lost 6 bases and 0 bases, there was a span of 6 bases. This CDR3 contains 13 residues. For the CDR3, the DNA is TGTGCCATCAGGAGGGGCTCCTACAATGAGCAGTTCTTC. Translated: CAIRRGSYNEQFF.

V usage is TRBV5-1 and J usage is TRBJ2-5, with D perhaps matching TRBD2 (6 bases). The CDR3 covers 16 residues. V lost 4 bases and J 0 bases, leaving 16 bases between the germline ends. The V gene's germline CDR1 is SGHRS and CDR2 YFSETQ. The CDR3 DNA is TGCGCCAGCAGCCACTCCCTCGGGGGAAACCAAGAGACCCAGTACTTC. Its protein product is CASSHSLGGNQETQYF. The full variable domain, completed using reference TRBV5-1 and TRBJ2-5, is KAGVTQTPRYLIKTRGQQVTLSCSPISGHRSVSWYQQTPGQGLQFLFEYFSETQRNKGNFPGRFSGRQFSNSRSEMNVSTLELGDSALYLCASSHSLGGNQETQYFGPGTRLLVL.

The chain joins TRBV6-6 to TRBJ1-2; unclear D gene. The CDR3 is 15 residues long. Germline loops: CDR1 MNHNY, CDR2 SVGAGI (reference sequence). The V and J ends lost 5 bases and 4 bases respectively, with 17 bases between them. In DNA, the CDR3 is TGTGCCAGCAGTCAATCAACCCGGGAGACCTATGGCTACACCTTC. The encoded protein is CASSQSTRETYGYTF.

Many counts were recorded for this clonotype. The chain couples TRBV3-1 to TRBJ2-5, with unresolved D. V shed 0 bases and J shed 6 bases, with 5 bases lying between them. Germline CDR1 LGHDT, CDR2 YNNKEL (reference sequence). The CDR3 spans 12 residues. The CDR3 DNA reads as TGTGCCAGCAGCCAAGATCAACAGACCCAGTACTTC. Its protein product is CASSQDQQTQYF.

The chain joins TRBV5-6 to TRBJ2-7; TRBD1 aligns across 7 bases. Germline V gives CDR1 SGHDT, CDR2 YYEEEE. V trimming: 5 bases; J trimming: 4 bases; junction bases outside the gene matches: 6. This CDR3 has 13 amino acids. This chain's CDR3 is CASRRGLRYEQYF. The CDR3 DNA reads as TGTGCCAGCAGAAGGGGGCTTCGTTACGAGCAGTACTTC. Drawing the rest from reference TRBV5-6 and TRBJ2-7, the complete variable domain is DAGVTQSPTHLIKTRGQQVTLRCSPKSGHDTVSWYQQALGQGPQFIFQYYEEEERQRGNFPDRFSGHQFPNYSSELNVNALLLGDSALYLCASRRGLRYEQYFGPGTRLTVT.

This clonotype was picked up a small number of times. This chain connects TRBV10-3 to TRBJ1-1; D perhaps matches TRBD1 (6 bases). CDR1 is ENHRY, CDR2 SYGVKD, per germline. V lost 4 bases, J lost 1 base, and 13 bases lay in between. The CDR3 consists of 15 residues. CDR3 bases: TGTGCCATCAGTGGGGGTCGAGGGGGGAACACTGAAGCTTTCTTT. This sequence encodes CAISGGRGGNTEAFF.

There are a few counts of this clonotype. The rearrangement joins TRBV18 to TRBJ2-7; TRBD1 is a possible D gene (6 bases). The CDR3 runs 15 residues. Germline CDR1 reads KGHSH; CDR2 reads LQKENI. V was trimmed by 1 base and J by 2 bases, leaving 12 bases between them. The CDR3 nucleotides read TGTGCCAGCTCACCACTAAGGGGGTCGACCTACGAGCAGTACTTC. Amino acids: CASSPLRGSTYEQYF.

The V call is TRBV7-2, the J call TRBJ2-1, with D perhaps TRBD2 (5 bases). The closer fit of TRBJ2-7 to the DNA end suggests the J call may be wrong. The CDR3 has 15 amino acids. Germline V gene lookup returns CDR1 SGHTA and CDR2 FQGNSA. The CDR3 reads CASSQSPSSYNEQYF. As DNA, the CDR3 is TGTGCCAGCAGCCAAAGCCCTAGCTCCTACAATGAGCAGTACTTC.